This T cell receptor (beta chain) was recorded in a study of blood T cells in healthy people across ages. General study findings and limits: The authors considered diversity estimates from one million T cells to be underestimates.

Concerning this clonotype: Its antigen is as yet unknown.

With a J-beta primer mix and a sample-barcoded 5' primer, a second PCR ran about 7 to 12 cycles. TCRdb redid the calling of the 5' RACE reads with MiXCR, one entry per CDR3 protein. The repertoire holds 700,000 to 1,000,000 distinct CDR3 sequences, 40% to 50% seen once, with about a fifth in the top ten. Sequencing input: blood. This sequence originates from a man aged 55 to 70 in good health.

The CDR3 loop reads CASSPIPGQGSDTQYF. The CDR3 coding sequence is TGTGCCAGCAGCCCAATTCCGGGACAGGGATCAGATACGCAGTATTTT. The chain uses TRBV7-9 and TRBJ2-3; 9 positions match TRBD1. Germline V gene sequence: CDR1 SEHNR, CDR2 FQNEAQ (reference sequence). The V segment lost 5 bases and the J segment 4 bases; nucleotides outside the gene matches: 10. This CDR3 comprises 16 residues.